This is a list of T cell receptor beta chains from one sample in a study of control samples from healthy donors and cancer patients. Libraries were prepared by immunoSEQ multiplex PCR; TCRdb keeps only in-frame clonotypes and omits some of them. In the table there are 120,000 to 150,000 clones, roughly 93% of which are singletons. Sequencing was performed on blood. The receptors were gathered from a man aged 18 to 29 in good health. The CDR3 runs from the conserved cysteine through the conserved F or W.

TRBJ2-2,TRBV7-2,CASSRPSNTGELFF
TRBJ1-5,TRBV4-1,CASSQGQNQPQHF
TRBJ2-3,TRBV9,CASSVEGWARADTQYF
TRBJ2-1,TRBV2,CAPYLAERGNEQFF
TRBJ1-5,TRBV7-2,CASSWTGLSNQPQHF
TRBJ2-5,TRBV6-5,CASGRGPETQYF
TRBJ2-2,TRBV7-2,CASSLRATANTGELFF
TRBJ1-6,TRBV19,CASSIRDSDNSPLHF
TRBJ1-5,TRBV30,CAWSPGNQPQHF
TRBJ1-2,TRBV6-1,CASSEGLDLIGYTF
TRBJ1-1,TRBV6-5,CASSYRTLNTEAFF
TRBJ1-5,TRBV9,CASSRDRGDQPQHF
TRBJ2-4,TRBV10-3,CATEGPKNIQYF
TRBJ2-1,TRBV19,CASSIIRPGLVNNEQFF
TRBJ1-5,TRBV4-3,CASSRSVGGNQPQHF
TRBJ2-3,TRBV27,CASSRTPDTQYF
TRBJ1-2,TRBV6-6,CASSYDRYYGYTF
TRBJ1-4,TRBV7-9,CASSRDRVDEKLFF
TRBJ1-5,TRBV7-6,CASSLTPIEYNQPQHF
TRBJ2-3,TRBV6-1,CASSVGTSGGVDTQYF
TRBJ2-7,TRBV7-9,CASSFGDRTYEQYF
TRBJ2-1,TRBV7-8,CASSAAGARYNEQFF
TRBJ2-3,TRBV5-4,CASSLPGQGTDTQYF
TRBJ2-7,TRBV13,CASSQDSYEQYF
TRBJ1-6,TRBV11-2,CASSPSGSPLHF
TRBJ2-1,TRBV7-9,CASSFNRDKVGEQFF
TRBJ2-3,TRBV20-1,CSAKGDTQYF
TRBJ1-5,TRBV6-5,CASSSGRNNQPQHF
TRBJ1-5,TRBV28,CASSQNRDGLLNQPQHF
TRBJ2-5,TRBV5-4,CASSFGSETQYF
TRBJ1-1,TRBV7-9,CASSLGQGVGTEAFF
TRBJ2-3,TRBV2,CASSEERSTDTQYF
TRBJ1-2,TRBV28,CASSLRGAYGYTF
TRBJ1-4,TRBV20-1,CSASANTNEKLFF
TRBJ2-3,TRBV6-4,CASSDSARETQYF
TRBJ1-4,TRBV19,CASRNPSGSTNEKLFF
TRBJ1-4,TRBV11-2,CASSFGQGEEKLFF
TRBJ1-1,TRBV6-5,CASSSMDRGGTEAFF
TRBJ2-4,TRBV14,CASSQGYIQYF
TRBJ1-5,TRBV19,CASRDPLGDNQPQHF
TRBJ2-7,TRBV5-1,CASSPRVSSYEQYF
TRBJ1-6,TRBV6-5,CASTRDGRNSLLHF
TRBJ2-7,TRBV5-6,CASSLGAAAEQYF
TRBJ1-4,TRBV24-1,CATSAKGAGKLFF
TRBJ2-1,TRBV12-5,CASGLSPGQGLVF
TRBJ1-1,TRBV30,CAWSELTDTEAFF
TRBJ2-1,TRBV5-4,CASSFPRGGHNEQFF
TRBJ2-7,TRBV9,CASSPQGGTVPYEQYF